These T cell receptor beta chains were read from a single sample in a study of identical twins. TCRdb fed the 5' RACE reads into MiXCR, producing one record per CDR3 protein. Among some 790,000 distinct CDR3 sequences, approximately 18% were seen once, and the ten largest hold around 13%. In addition, the sample was reused for a study of T cells expressing NK-cell markers.

The sample consisted of PBMCs. Receptors were obtained from a young woman in good health. Each CDR3 is given with its conserved first and last residue. D genes are given only for firm matches. Only some rows state a clone size, as once, few, many or a class for expanded clones.

>-|TRBV11-2|-|TRBJ2-5|15
CASSLVPHPESTQYF
TGTGCCAGCAGCTTAGTCCCCCATCCAGAGTCGACCCAGTACTTC
>-|TRBV7-8|TRBD1|TRBJ1-5|14
CASSRQGDNQPQHF
TGTGCCAGCAGCCGACAGGGGGATAATCAGCCCCAGCATTTT
>-|TRBV2|-|TRBJ1-1|14
CARKDRSRNTEAFF
TGTGCCAGGAAAGATAGGTCGAGGAACACTGAAGCTTTCTTT
>-|TRBV6-5|TRBD1|TRBJ2-7|16
CASSYSRRDRAYEQYF
TGTGCCAGCAGTTACTCACGTCGGGACAGGGCGTACGAGCAGTACTTC
>few|TRBV13|TRBD2|TRBJ2-5|17
CASSQGLAGELRETQYF
TGTGCCAGCAGCCAGGGACTAGCGGGGGAGTTGAGAGAGACCCAGTACTTC
>-|TRBV5-5|-|TRBJ2-1|13
CASSLAGHNEQFF
TGTGCCAGCAGCTTGGCAGGGCACAATGAGCAGTTCTTC
>few|TRBV15|-|TRBJ2-2|16
CATSREWGRSSGELFF
TGTGCCACCAGCAGAGAATGGGGGAGATCGTCCGGGGAGCTGTTTTTT
>-|TRBV19|TRBD1|TRBJ2-7|14
CASSIWTGSSEQYF
TGTGCCAGTAGTATTTGGACAGGGAGTTCCGAGCAGTACTTC
>few|TRBV5-1|-|TRBJ2-6|17
CASSLGHGPSGANVLTF
TGCGCCAGCAGCTTGGGACACGGACCGTCGGGGGCCAACGTCCTGACTTTC
>-|TRBV24-1|-|TRBJ2-5|13
CATSDGPQETQYF
TGTGCCACGTCGGATGGCCCGCAAGAGACCCAGTACTTC
>few|TRBV6-1|-|TRBJ2-1|12
CATGHSYNEQFF
TGTGCCACCGGACATTCCTACAATGAGCAGTTCTTC
>few|TRBV5-1|-|TRBJ2-2|16
CASSSRVGGSTGELFF
TGCGCCAGCAGCTCCCGGGTAGGCGGCTCCACCGGGGAGCTGTTTTTT
>many|TRBV12-3/TRBV12-4|-|TRBJ1-2|11
CASSFDRLSTF
TGTGCCAGCAGTTTTGACAGGCTGTCTACCTTC
>few|TRBV5-1|-|TRBJ2-4|13
CASSLGDGNIQYF
TGCGCCAGCAGCTTGGGAGACGGAAACATTCAGTACTTC
>-|TRBV29-1|-|TRBJ1-4|11
CSFTDGKKLFF
TGCAGCTTCACCGACGGGAAAAAACTGTTTTTT
>few|TRBV29-1|TRBD1|TRBJ1-2|15
CSVRTGAAGVGGYTF
TGCAGCGTGCGAACAGGGGCCGCAGGCGTGGGTGGCTACACCTTC
>-|TRBV2|-|TRBJ1-4|14
CASSEAAANEKLFF
TGTGCCAGCAGTGAGGCAGCCGCAAATGAAAAACTGTTTTTT
>many|TRBV11-2|-|TRBJ2-1|16
CASSLLLLGRGNEQFF
TGTGCCAGCAGCTTACTTCTACTGGGGAGGGGGAATGAGCAGTTCTTC
>-|TRBV5-1|TRBD2|TRBJ2-3|14
CASRPGLVADTQYF
TGCGCCAGCAGACCGGGACTAGTGGCAGATACGCAGTATTTT
>-|TRBV7-9|-|TRBJ2-7|14
CASSSTSIGYEQYF
TGTGCCAGCAGCTCGACCTCAATTGGCTACGAGCAGTACTTC
>few|TRBV29-1|TRBD1|TRBJ1-2|16
CSVGIRDSTTNYGYTF
TGCAGCGTCGGCATACGGGACAGCACGACTAACTATGGCTACACCTTC
>few|TRBV29-1|TRBD1|TRBJ1-1|11
CSVEAGTGLAF
TGCAGCGTTGAAGCCGGGACAGGGCTGGCTTTT
>many|TRBV12-3/TRBV12-4|-|TRBJ2-2|14
CASSLRRYTGELFF
TGTGCCAGCAGTTTGAGGCGGTACACCGGGGAGCTGTTTTTT
>few|TRBV7-2|-|TRBJ2-7|14
CASSSRTPSYEQYF
TGTGCCAGCAGCTCCCGGACACCATCCTACGAGCAGTACTTC
>-|TRBV20-1|-|TRBJ2-7|14
CSAHEGGLSYEQYF
TGCAGTGCTCACGAGGGAGGTTTATCTTACGAGCAGTACTTC
>-|TRBV5-6|-|TRBJ1-5|13
CASSSQNYQPQHF
TGTGCCAGCAGCTCCCAGAATTATCAGCCCCAGCATTTT
>-|TRBV20-1|-|TRBJ1-1|11
CSWGGNTEAFF
TGCAGCTGGGGGGGGAACACTGAAGCTTTCTTT
>-|TRBV20-1|TRBD2|TRBJ2-7|12
CSAAAGVSEQYF
TGCAGTGCGGCGGCGGGAGTGAGCGAGCAGTACTTC
>few|TRBV12-3/TRBV12-4|-|TRBJ1-1|11
CAGGYGSEAFF
TGTGCCGGGGGTTACGGGTCTGAAGCTTTCTTT
>few|TRBV20-1|-|TRBJ2-3|14
CSASNPARTDTQYF
TGCAGTGCTAGTAATCCAGCCCGCACAGATACGCAGTATTTT
>few|TRBV6-2/TRBV6-3|-|TRBJ1-1|14
CASSIQGSGTEAFF
TGTGCCAGCAGTATACAGGGTTCGGGGACTGAAGCTTTCTTT
>few|TRBV20-1|TRBD2|TRBJ2-1|16
CSARDGGRVFYNEQFF
TGCAGTGCTAGAGACGGCGGGAGGGTCTTCTACAATGAGCAGTTCTTC
>-|TRBV7-9|-|TRBJ2-5|14
CASSFGAVRETQYF
TGTGCCAGCAGCTTTGGAGCGGTCCGGGAGACCCAGTACTTC
>few|TRBV29-1|-|TRBJ1-2|11
CSVEANYGYTF
TGCAGCGTTGAAGCTAACTATGGCTACACCTTC
>-|TRBV20-1|TRBD2|TRBJ2-7|15
CSARSSGGMSNEQYF
TGCAGTGCTAGATCTAGCGGGGGGATGTCGAACGAGCAGTACTTC
>few|TRBV29-1|TRBD2|TRBJ2-6|16
CSVETSGRVGANVLTF
TGCAGCGTTGAGACTAGCGGGAGGGTTGGGGCCAACGTCCTGACTTTC
>many|TRBV20-1|TRBD2|TRBJ2-1|12
CSAGTSGAEQFF
TGCAGTGCAGGGACTAGCGGAGCTGAGCAGTTCTTC